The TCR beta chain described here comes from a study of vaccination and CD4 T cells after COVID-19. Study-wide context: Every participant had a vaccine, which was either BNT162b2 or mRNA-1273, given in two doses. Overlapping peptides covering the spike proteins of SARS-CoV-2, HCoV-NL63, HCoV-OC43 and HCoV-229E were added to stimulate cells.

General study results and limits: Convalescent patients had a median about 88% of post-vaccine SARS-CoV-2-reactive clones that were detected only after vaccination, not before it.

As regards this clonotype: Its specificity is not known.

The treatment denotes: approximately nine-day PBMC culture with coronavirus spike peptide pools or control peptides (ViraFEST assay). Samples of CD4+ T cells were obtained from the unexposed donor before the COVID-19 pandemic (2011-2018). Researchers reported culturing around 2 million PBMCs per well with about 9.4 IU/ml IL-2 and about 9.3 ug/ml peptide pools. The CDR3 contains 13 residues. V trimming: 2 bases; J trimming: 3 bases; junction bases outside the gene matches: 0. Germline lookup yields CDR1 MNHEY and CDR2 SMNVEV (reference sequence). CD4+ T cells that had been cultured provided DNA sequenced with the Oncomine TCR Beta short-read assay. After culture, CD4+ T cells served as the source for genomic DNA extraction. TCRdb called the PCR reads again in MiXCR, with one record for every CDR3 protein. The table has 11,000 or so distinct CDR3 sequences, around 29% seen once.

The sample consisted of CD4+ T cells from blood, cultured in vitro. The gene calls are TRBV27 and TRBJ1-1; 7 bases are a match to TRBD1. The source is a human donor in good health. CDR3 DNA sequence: TGTGCCAGCAGTTTACAGGGGGACACTGAAGCTTTCTTT. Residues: CASSLQGDTEAFF.